This is a list of T cell receptor beta chains from one sample in a study of cytomegalovirus exposure and HLA in healthy donors. Method: immunoSEQ multiplex PCR; TCRdb's copy keeps in-frame clones and lacks some. The sample shows 95,000 to 150,000 clones, about nine tenths of them seen only once. Sequencing was done on a sample of PBMCs. These receptors all stem from a woman between 18 and 29 years old in good health and CMV-seronegative. CDR3s include the opening cysteine and the closing phenylalanine or tryptophan. A D gene is named only where the DNA matches it firmly. Clone size is stated in some rows and not others, as once, few, many or a class when expanded.

CDR3 protein: CASSRDRPNTEAFF
CDR3 DNA: TGTGCCAGCAGTCGAGACAGGCCGAACACTGAAGCTTTCTTT
CDR3 length: 14
J gene: TRBJ1-1
D gene: NA
clone size: NA
V gene: TRBV7-2

CDR3 protein: CASSPLGGTKMGEQYF
CDR3 DNA: TGTGCCAGCAGCCCGCTGGGAGGGACAAAGATGGGGGAGCAGTACTTC
CDR3 length: 16
J gene: TRBJ2-7
D gene: NA
clone size: NA
V gene: TRBV14

CDR3 protein: CASNPLSGSGYEQFF
CDR3 DNA: TGTGCCAGCAATCCCCTTAGCGGGAGTGGTTATGAGCAGTTCTTC
CDR3 length: 15
J gene: TRBJ2-1
D gene: TRBD2
clone size: once
V gene: TRBV28

CDR3 protein: CATSGTPGDEKLFF
CDR3 DNA: TGTGCCACCAGCGGAACTCCCGGGGATGAAAAACTGTTTTTT
CDR3 length: 14
J gene: TRBJ1-4
D gene: NA
clone size: NA
V gene: TRBV15

CDR3 protein: CASGLTDILF
CDR3 DNA: TGTGCTAGTGGTTTGACGGACATTCTCTTC
CDR3 length: 10
J gene: TRBJ1-2
D gene: NA
clone size: NA
V gene: TRBV12-5

CDR3 protein: CSVSPLDSNTDTQYF
CDR3 DNA: TGCAGCGTTTCTCCGCTGGACAGTAACACAGATACGCAGTATTTT
CDR3 length: 15
J gene: TRBJ2-3
D gene: NA
clone size: NA
V gene: TRBV29-1

CDR3 protein: CASSALQEGDGYTF
CDR3 DNA: TGTGCCAGCAGCGCCCTACAGGAGGGCGATGGCTACACCTTC
CDR3 length: 14
J gene: TRBJ1-2
D gene: NA
clone size: NA
V gene: TRBV13

CDR3 protein: CASSQVLAANQETQYF
CDR3 DNA: TGCGCCAGCAGCCAGGTACTAGCGGCTAACCAAGAGACCCAGTACTTC
CDR3 length: 16
J gene: TRBJ2-5
D gene: TRBD2
clone size: NA
V gene: TRBV4-1

CDR3 protein: CASSQPGAGTGYTF
CDR3 DNA: TGTGCCAGCAGCCAACCGGGTGCGGGGACTGGCTACACCTTC
CDR3 length: 14
J gene: TRBJ1-2
D gene: NA
clone size: few
V gene: TRBV5-4

CDR3 protein: CSVAPYSDSGWYYNEQFF
CDR3 DNA: TGCAGCGTTGCCCCGTATTCAGATAGCGGTTGGTACTACAATGAGCAGTTCTTC
CDR3 length: 18
J gene: TRBJ2-1
D gene: NA
clone size: NA
V gene: TRBV29-1

CDR3 protein: CASSPYDRVRSGPQETQYF
CDR3 DNA: TGTGCCAGCAGCCCCTACGACAGGGTACGGTCCGGCCCGCAAGAGACCCAGTACTTC
CDR3 length: 19
J gene: TRBJ2-5
D gene: TRBD1
clone size: once
V gene: TRBV27

CDR3 protein: CASNLQGETQYF
CDR3 DNA: TGTGCCAGCAATTTACAGGGGGAGACCCAGTACTTC
CDR3 length: 12
J gene: TRBJ2-5
D gene: TRBD1
clone size: NA
V gene: TRBV28

CDR3 protein: CASSSLTGGAYEQYF
CDR3 DNA: TGTGCCAGCAGTTCATTGACAGGGGGCGCTTACGAGCAGTACTTC
CDR3 length: 15
J gene: TRBJ2-7
D gene: TRBD1
clone size: NA
V gene: TRBV28

CDR3 protein: CAISGRSDYGYTF
CDR3 DNA: TGTGCCATCAGTGGGAGGTCCGACTATGGCTACACCTTC
CDR3 length: 13
J gene: TRBJ1-2
D gene: NA
clone size: NA
V gene: TRBV10-3

CDR3 protein: CAWSVGTSGRTDTQYF
CDR3 DNA: TGTGCCTGGAGTGTCGGGACTAGCGGGAGGACAGATACGCAGTATTTT
CDR3 length: 16
J gene: TRBJ2-3
D gene: TRBD2
clone size: NA
V gene: TRBV30

CDR3 protein: CASSPQQTNTEAFF
CDR3 DNA: TGTGCCAGCTCACCACAACAGACGAACACTGAAGCTTTCTTT
CDR3 length: 14
J gene: TRBJ1-1
D gene: NA
clone size: NA
V gene: TRBV18

CDR3 protein: CASSDKGAYGYTF
CDR3 DNA: TGTGCCAGCAGTGACAAGGGGGCCTATGGCTACACCTTC
CDR3 length: 13
J gene: TRBJ1-2
D gene: TRBD1
clone size: NA
V gene: TRBV2

CDR3 protein: CASSLQGANQPQHF
CDR3 DNA: TGTGCCAGCAGTTTACAGGGGGCCAATCAGCCCCAGCATTTT
CDR3 length: 14
J gene: TRBJ1-5
D gene: TRBD1
clone size: NA
V gene: TRBV27

CDR3 protein: CAWSPPGGNTIYF
CDR3 DNA: TGTGCCTGGAGTCCCCCCGGGGGAAACACCATATATTTT
CDR3 length: 13
J gene: TRBJ1-3
D gene: NA
clone size: NA
V gene: TRBV30

CDR3 protein: CASSLVQGTDTQYF
CDR3 DNA: TGCGCCAGCAGCTTGGTTCAGGGCACAGATACGCAGTATTTT
CDR3 length: 14
J gene: TRBJ2-3
D gene: NA
clone size: once
V gene: TRBV5-1

CDR3 protein: CASSTLGETRIVDEQFF
CDR3 DNA: TGCGCCAGCAGCACCCTTGGGGAGACTAGAATTGTCGATGAGCAGTTCTTC
CDR3 length: 17
J gene: TRBJ2-1
D gene: NA
clone size: NA
V gene: TRBV5-1

CDR3 protein: CASSSGLASTDTQYF
CDR3 DNA: TGTGCCAGCAGCTCTGGACTAGCGAGCACAGATACGCAGTATTTT
CDR3 length: 15
J gene: TRBJ2-3
D gene: TRBD2
clone size: NA
V gene: TRBV5-4

CDR3 protein: CASSLTGLPPLVF
CDR3 DNA: TGTGCCAGCAGTCTAACAGGTCTGCCCCCTTTGGTTTTC
CDR3 length: 13
J gene: TRBJ2-7
D gene: NA
clone size: NA
V gene: TRBV7-9

CDR3 protein: CASSLGLAEDTQYF
CDR3 DNA: TGCGCCAGCAGCTTGGGACTAGCGGAAGATACGCAGTATTTT
CDR3 length: 14
J gene: TRBJ2-3
D gene: TRBD2
clone size: NA
V gene: TRBV5-1

CDR3 protein: CASSRDRGEQFF
CDR3 DNA: TGTGCCAGCAGCCGAGACAGGGGTGAGCAGTTCTTC
CDR3 length: 12
J gene: TRBJ2-1
D gene: TRBD1
clone size: once
V gene: TRBV7-3

CDR3 protein: CASSLGPGGYEQYF
CDR3 DNA: TGTGCCAGCAGCTTAGGTCCCGGCGGCTACGAGCAGTACTTC
CDR3 length: 14
J gene: TRBJ2-7
D gene: NA
clone size: NA
V gene: TRBV7-9

CDR3 protein: CASSQGAGELFF
CDR3 DNA: TGTGCCAGCAGCCAGGGGGCCGGGGAGCTGTTTTTT
CDR3 length: 12
J gene: TRBJ2-2
D gene: TRBD1
clone size: NA
V gene: TRBV11-3

CDR3 protein: CASRWSRDREFGYTF
CDR3 DNA: TGTGCCAGCAGGTGGTCTCGGGACAGGGAGTTTGGCTACACCTTC
CDR3 length: 15
J gene: TRBJ1-2
D gene: TRBD1
clone size: NA
V gene: TRBV2

CDR3 protein: CASSLTGAPNTGELFF
CDR3 DNA: TGTGCCAGCAGCTTGACAGGGGCCCCGAACACCGGGGAGCTGTTTTTT
CDR3 length: 16
J gene: TRBJ2-2
D gene: TRBD1
clone size: NA
V gene: TRBV7-2

CDR3 protein: CASSERGISNQPQHF
CDR3 DNA: TGTGCCAGCAGTGAACGCGGAATAAGCAATCAGCCCCAGCATTTT
CDR3 length: 15
J gene: TRBJ1-5
D gene: NA
clone size: NA
V gene: TRBV2

CDR3 protein: CASSSLAGGPYEQYF
CDR3 DNA: TGTGCCAGCAGCAGCTTAGCGGGAGGGCCATACGAGCAGTACTTC
CDR3 length: 15
J gene: TRBJ2-7
D gene: TRBD2
clone size: once
V gene: TRBV2

CDR3 protein: CASVDWPRGTGELFF
CDR3 DNA: TGTGCCAGTGTGGACTGGCCGCGAGGCACCGGGGAGCTGTTTTTT
CDR3 length: 15
J gene: TRBJ2-2
D gene: NA
clone size: NA
V gene: TRBV2

CDR3 protein: CASSLGQVRGPQHF
CDR3 DNA: TGTGCCAGCAGTCTCGGACAGGTCCGCGGGCCCCAGCATTTT
CDR3 length: 14
J gene: TRBJ1-5
D gene: TRBD1
clone size: NA
V gene: TRBV6-5

CDR3 protein: CASIDGANYGYTF
CDR3 DNA: TGTGCCAGCATAGACGGAGCTAACTATGGCTACACCTTC
CDR3 length: 13
J gene: TRBJ1-2
D gene: NA
clone size: NA
V gene: TRBV2

CDR3 protein: CASSQMTGGQPQHF
CDR3 DNA: TGTGCCAGCAGCCAAATGACAGGGGGACAGCCCCAGCATTTT
CDR3 length: 14
J gene: TRBJ1-5
D gene: TRBD1
clone size: NA
V gene: TRBV7-2

CDR3 protein: CASSSQGQTYEQYF
CDR3 DNA: TGTGCCAGCAGTTCCCAGGGACAGACCTACGAGCAGTACTTC
CDR3 length: 14
J gene: TRBJ2-7
D gene: TRBD1
clone size: NA
V gene: TRBV6-6

CDR3 protein: CASSYRTGRFNQPQHF
CDR3 DNA: TGTGCCAGCAGCTATAGGACAGGGAGATTCAATCAGCCCCAGCATTTT
CDR3 length: 16
J gene: TRBJ1-5
D gene: TRBD1
clone size: NA
V gene: TRBV28

CDR3 protein: CASSWDRGSNQPQHF
CDR3 DNA: TGTGCCAGCAGTTGGGACAGGGGCAGCAATCAGCCCCAGCATTTT
CDR3 length: 15
J gene: TRBJ1-5
D gene: TRBD1
clone size: NA
V gene: TRBV2

CDR3 protein: CATWDRIEAKNIQYF
CDR3 DNA: TGTGCCACCTGGGACAGGATAGAAGCCAAAAACATTCAGTACTTC
CDR3 length: 15
J gene: TRBJ2-4
D gene: TRBD1
clone size: NA
V gene: TRBV2